This T cell receptor beta chain was sequenced for a study of blood T cell repertoires in COVID-19. Across the study: There were acute and convalescent COVID-19 samples, and they came from the United States, Italy and Spain. PBMCs, B-cell-depleted T cells, or T cells were the source of the cDNA or gDNA that made up the material.

This CDR3 is 15 amino acids long. Trimming cost V 0 bases and J 1 base, with 8 bases left between them. CDR1 and CDR2 (germline): SGHAT, FQNNGV. Under the authors' procedure: Scientists estimated how many nucleated cells there were by amplifying reference gene primers. Clones were sequenced by immunoSEQ multiplex PCR, and TCRdb holds only the in-frame ones, with some missing. The V and J calls and clone size were taken over from that table, and D and trimming were inferred from the DNA. The table records 100,000 or so clones, about four fifths of them present only once. The source of this sequence is a woman older than 75 with acute or convalescent COVID-19. The chain has TRBV11-2 and TRBJ2-3; D might be TRBD2 (5 bases). Material for sequencing was peripheral blood. CDR3 sequence: CASSLEGGRTDTQYF. The DNA of the CDR3 is TGTGCCAGCAGCTTAGAAGGAGGACGCACAGATACGCAGTATTTT.